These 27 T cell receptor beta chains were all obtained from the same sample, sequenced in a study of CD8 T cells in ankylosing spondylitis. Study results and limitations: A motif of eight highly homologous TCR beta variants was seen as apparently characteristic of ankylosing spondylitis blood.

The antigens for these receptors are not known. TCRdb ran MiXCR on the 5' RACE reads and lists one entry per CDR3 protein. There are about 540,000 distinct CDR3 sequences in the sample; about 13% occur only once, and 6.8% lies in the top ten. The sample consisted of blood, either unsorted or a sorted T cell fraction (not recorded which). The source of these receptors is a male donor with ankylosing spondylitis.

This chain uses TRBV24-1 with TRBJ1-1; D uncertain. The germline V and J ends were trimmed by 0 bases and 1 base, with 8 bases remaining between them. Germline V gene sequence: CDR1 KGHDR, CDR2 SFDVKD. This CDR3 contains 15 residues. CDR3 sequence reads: CATSDLRPRNTEAFF. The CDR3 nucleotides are TGTGCCACCAGTGATTTGAGGCCCAGGAACACTGAAGCTTTCTTT.

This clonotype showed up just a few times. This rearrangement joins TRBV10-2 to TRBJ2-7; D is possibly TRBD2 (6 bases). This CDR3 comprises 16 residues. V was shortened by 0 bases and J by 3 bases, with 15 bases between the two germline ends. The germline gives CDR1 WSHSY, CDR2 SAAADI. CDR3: CASSESRDSTDYEQYV. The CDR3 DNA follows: TGCGCCAGCAGTGAGTCGAGGGACTCGACCGACTACGAGCAGTACGTC.

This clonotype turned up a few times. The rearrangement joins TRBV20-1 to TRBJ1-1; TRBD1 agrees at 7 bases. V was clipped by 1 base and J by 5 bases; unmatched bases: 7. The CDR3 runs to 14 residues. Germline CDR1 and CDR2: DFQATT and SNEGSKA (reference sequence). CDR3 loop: CSARVRGPLTEAFF. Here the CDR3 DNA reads TGCAGTGCTAGAGTGAGGGGGCCCCTTACTGAAGCTTTCTTT.

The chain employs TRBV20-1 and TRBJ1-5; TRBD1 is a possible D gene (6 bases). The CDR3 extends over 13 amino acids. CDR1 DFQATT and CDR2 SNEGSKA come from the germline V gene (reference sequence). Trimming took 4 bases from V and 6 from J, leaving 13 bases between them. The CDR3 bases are TGCAGTGCTATGGATGGGGGCGCTCAGCCCCAGCATTTT. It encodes CSAMDGGAQPQHF.

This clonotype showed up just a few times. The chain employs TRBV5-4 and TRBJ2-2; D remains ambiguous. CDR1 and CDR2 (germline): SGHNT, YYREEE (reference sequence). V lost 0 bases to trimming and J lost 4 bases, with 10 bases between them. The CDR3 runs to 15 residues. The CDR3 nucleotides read TGTGCCAGCAGCTTGGATAGCTTCCCCACCGGGGAGCTGTTTTTT. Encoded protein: CASSLDSFPTGELFF. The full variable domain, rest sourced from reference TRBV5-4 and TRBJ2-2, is ETGVTQSPTHLIKTRGQQVTLRCSSQSGHNTVSWYQQALGQGPQFIFQYYREEENGRGNFPPRFSGLQFPNYSSELNVNALELDDSALYLCASSLDSFPTGELFFGEGSRLTVL.

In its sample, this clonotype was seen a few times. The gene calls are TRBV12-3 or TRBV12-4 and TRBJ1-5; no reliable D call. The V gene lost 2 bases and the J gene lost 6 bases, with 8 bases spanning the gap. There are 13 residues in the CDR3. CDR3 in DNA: TGTGCCAGCAGTTTATTCGAAGGTCAGCCCCAGCATTTT. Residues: CASSLFEGQPQHF.

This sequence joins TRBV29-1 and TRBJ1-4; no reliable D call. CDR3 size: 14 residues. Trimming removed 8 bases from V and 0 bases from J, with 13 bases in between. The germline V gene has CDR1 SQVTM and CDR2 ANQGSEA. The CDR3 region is CSTRDGATNEKLFF. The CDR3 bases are TGCAGCACTCGAGACGGAGCAACTAATGAAAAACTGTTTTTT.

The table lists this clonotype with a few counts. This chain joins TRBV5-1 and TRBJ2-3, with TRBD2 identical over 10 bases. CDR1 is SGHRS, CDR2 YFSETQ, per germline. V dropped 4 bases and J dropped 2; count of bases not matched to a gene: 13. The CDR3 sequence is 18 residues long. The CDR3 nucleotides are TGCGCCAGCAGCGGGGGCGCAGTAGCGGGAGGCCACACAGATACGCAGTATTTT. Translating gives CASSGGAVAGGHTDTQYF.

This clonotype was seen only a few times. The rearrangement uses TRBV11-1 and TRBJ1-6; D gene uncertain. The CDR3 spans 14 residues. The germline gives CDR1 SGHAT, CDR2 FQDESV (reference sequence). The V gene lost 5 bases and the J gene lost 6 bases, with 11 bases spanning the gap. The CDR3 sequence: CASSREWSNSPLHF. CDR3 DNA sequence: TGTGCCAGCAGCCGGGAGTGGTCTAATTCACCCCTCCACTTT.

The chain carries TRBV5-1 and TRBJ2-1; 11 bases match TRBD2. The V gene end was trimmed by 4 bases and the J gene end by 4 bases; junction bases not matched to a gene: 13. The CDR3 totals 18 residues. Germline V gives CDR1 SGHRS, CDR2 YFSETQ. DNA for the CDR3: TGCGCCAGCAGCCCAGCAAACGGACTAGCGGGCCGATACAATGAGCAGTTCTTC. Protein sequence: CASSPANGLAGRYNEQFF.

CDR3 sequence reads: CSALTGTGTQYF. CDR3 DNA sequence: TGCAGCGCTTTGACAGGGACTGGGACCCAGTACTTC. This chain connects TRBV29-1 to TRBJ2-5, with a tentative D call TRBD1 (7 bases). Per the germline V gene, CDR1 is SQVTM and CDR2 is ANQGSEA. CDR3 size: 12 residues. Trimming cost V 7 bases and J 7 bases, with 16 bases left between them.

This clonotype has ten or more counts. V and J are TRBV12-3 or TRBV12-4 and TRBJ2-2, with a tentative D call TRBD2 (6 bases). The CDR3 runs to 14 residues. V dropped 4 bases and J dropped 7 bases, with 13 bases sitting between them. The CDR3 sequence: CASSSYTAGGELFF. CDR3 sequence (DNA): TGTGCCAGCAGTTCGTACACAGCGGGCGGGGAGCTGTTTTTT.

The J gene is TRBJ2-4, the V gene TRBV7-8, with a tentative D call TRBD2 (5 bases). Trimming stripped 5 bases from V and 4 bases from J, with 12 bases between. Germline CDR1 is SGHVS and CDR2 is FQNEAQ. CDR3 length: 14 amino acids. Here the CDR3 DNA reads TGTGCCAGCAGCCCGGGATGGGTGAAAAACATTCAGTACTTC. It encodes CASSPGWVKNIQYF.

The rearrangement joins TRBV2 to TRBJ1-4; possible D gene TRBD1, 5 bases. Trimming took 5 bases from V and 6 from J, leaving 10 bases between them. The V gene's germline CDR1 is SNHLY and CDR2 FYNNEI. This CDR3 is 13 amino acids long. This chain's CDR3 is CASSPGRDEKLFF. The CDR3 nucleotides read TGTGCCAGCAGTCCGGGACGCGATGAAAAACTGTTTTTT.

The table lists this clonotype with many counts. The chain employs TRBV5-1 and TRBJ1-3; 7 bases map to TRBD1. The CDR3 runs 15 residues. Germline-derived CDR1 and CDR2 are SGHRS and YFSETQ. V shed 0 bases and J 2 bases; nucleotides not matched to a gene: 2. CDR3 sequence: CASSLAGTAGNTIYF. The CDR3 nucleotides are TGCGCCAGCAGCTTGGCGGGGACAGCTGGAAACACCATATATTTT.

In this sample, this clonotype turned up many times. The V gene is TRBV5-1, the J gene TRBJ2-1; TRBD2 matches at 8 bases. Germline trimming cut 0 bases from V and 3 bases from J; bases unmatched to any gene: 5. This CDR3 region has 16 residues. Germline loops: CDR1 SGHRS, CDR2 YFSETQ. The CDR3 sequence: CASSLVGTRGYNEQFF. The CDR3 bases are TGCGCCAGCAGCTTGGTAGGGACTAGAGGCTACAATGAGCAGTTCTTC.

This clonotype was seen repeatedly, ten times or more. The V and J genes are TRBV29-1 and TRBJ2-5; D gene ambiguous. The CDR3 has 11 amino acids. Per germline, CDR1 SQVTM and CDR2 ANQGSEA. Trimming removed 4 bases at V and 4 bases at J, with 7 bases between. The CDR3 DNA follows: TGCAGCGTTGTAGTTATAGAGACCCAGTACTTC. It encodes CSVVVIETQYF.

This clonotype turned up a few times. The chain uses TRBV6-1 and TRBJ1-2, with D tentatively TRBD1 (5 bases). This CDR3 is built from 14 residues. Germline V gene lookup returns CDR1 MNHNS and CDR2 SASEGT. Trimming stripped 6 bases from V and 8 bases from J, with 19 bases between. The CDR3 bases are TGTGCCAGCAGCCCTCCCGGGGGGGTAGGAGGCTACACCTTC. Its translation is CASSPPGGVGGYTF.

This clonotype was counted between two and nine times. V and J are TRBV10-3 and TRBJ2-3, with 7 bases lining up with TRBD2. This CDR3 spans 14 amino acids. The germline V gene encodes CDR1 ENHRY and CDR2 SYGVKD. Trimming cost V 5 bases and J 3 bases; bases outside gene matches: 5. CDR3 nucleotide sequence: TGTGCCATCAGTTCCGGGACTAAAACAGATACGCAGTATTTT. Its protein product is CAISSGTKTDTQYF.

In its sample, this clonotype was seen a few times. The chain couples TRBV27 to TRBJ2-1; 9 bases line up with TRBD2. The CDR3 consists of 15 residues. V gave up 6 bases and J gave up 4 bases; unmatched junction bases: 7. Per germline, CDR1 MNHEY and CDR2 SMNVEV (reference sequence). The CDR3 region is CASRFSGSGYNEQFF. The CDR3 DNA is TGTGCCAGCAGGTTTAGCGGGAGTGGGTACAATGAGCAGTTCTTC.

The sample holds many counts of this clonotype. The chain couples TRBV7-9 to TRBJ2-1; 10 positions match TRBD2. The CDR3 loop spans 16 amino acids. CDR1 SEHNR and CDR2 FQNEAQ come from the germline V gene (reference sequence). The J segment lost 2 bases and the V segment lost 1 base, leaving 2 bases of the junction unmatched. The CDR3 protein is CASSLGGLAPYNEQFF. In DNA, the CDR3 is TGTGCCAGCAGCTTAGGGGGACTAGCGCCCTACAATGAGCAGTTCTTC.

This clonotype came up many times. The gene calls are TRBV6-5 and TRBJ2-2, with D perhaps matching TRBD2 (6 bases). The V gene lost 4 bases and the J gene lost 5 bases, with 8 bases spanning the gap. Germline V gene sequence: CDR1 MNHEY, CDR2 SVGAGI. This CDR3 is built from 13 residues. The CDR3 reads CASSSRGTGELFF. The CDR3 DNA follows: TGTGCCAGCAGTTCCCGGGGGACCGGGGAGCTGTTTTTT.

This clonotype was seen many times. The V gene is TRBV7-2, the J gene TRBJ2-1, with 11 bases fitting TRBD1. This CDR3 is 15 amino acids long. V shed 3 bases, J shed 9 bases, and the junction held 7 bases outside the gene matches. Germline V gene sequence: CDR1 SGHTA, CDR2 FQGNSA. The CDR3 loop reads CASSFGQGAGSEQFF. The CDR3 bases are TGTGCCAGCAGCTTCGGACAGGGGGCGGGCAGTGAGCAGTTCTTC.

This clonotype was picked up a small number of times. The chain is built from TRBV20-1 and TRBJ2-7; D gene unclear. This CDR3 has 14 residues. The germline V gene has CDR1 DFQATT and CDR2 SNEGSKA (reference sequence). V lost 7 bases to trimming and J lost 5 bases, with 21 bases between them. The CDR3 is CSVFPGRVGNEQYF. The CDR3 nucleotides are TGCAGTGTTTTCCCCGGTAGGGTCGGTAACGAGCAGTACTTC.

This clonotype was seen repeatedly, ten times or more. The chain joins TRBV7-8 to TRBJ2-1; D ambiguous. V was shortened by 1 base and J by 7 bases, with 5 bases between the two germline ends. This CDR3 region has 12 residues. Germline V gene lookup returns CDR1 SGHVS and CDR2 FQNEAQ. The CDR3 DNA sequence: TGTGCCAGCAGCTTAGTTCGGAATGAGCAGTTCTTC. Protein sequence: CASSLVRNEQFF.

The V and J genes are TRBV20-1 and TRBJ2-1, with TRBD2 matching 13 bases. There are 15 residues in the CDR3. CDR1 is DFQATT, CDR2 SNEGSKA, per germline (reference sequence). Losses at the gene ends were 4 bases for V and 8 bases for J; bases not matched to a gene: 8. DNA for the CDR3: TGCAGTGCTAAAGAGGGACTAGCGGGAAAGTATGAGCAGTTCTTC. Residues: CSAKEGLAGKYEQFF.

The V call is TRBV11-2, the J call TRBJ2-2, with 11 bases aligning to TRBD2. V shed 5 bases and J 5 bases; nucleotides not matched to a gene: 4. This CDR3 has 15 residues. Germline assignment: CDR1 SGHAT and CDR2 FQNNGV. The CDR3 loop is CASSPWTSGTGELFF. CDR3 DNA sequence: TGTGCCAGCAGCCCCTGGACTAGCGGGACCGGGGAGCTGTTTTTT.